This T cell receptor (beta chain) emerged from a study of T cells in Graves' hyperthyroidism and ophthalmopathy. Trimming removed 3 bases at V and 0 bases at J, with 9 bases between. The CDR3 is 16 amino acids. Per the germline V gene, CDR1 is LNHDA and CDR2 is SQIVND (reference sequence). Researchers amplified the TCR beta CDR3 regions from RNA transcripts. First-round RT-PCR targeting the TCR CDR3 was performed with the HTBI primer set. Each CDR3 protein gets one entry after TCRdb re-called the multiplex PCR reads with MiXCR. The sample lists about 590,000 distinct CDR3 sequences, about 14% occurring once.

The sequenced sample consisted of blood. The chain carries TRBV19 and TRBJ2-6; D is perhaps TRBD2 (6 bases). The clonotype originates from a woman aged 18-35 years with Graves' ophthalmopathy. CDR3 coding DNA: TGTGCCAGTAGTATGTTGGGGGGCTCTGGGGCCAACGTCCTGACTTTC. Amino acid sequence: CASSMLGGSGANVLTF. Based on the CDR3 plus reference TRBV19 and TRBJ2-6, the full variable domain is DGGITQSPKYLFRKEGQNVTLSCEQNLNHDAMYWYRQDPGQGLRLIYYSQIVNDFQKGDIAEGYSVSREKKESFPLTVTSAQKNPTAFYLCASSMLGGSGANVLTFGAGSRLTVL.